A single sample gave rise to the 11 T cell receptor beta chains below, sequenced in a study of T cell changes during pregnancy in multiple sclerosis. Data came from immunoSEQ multiplex PCR; TCRdb stores just in-frame clones and leaves some out. Of roughly 100,000 clones listed, 75% to 95% were seen once; the top ten hold about 3.4%. This specimen was peripheral blood, taken in the second trimester of pregnancy. The source is a female donor with multiple sclerosis, enrolled in a pregnancy study.

The chain joins TRBV25-1 to TRBJ2-7, with 7 bases that match TRBD2. Germline V gene lookup returns CDR1 MGHDK and CDR2 SYGVNS. V gave up 2 bases and J gave up 0 bases; unmatched junction bases: 4. This CDR3 contains 15 residues. The CDR3, as DNA: TGTGCCAGCAGTGAAACGAGCGGGATCTCCTACGAGCAGTACTTC. It translates to CASSETSGISYEQYF.

V is TRBV19 and J is TRBJ1-2, with TRBD1 matching 10 bases. The CDR3 contains 15 residues. J gave up 8 bases and V 10 bases, and 16 bases lay outside the gene matches. Germline V gene lookup returns CDR1 LNHDA and CDR2 SQIVND (reference sequence). DNA of the CDR3: TGTGCCACCAGCTCGGCACCGGGACAGGGGCAAGGCTACACCTTC. This codes for CATSSAPGQGQGYTF.

The V gene is TRBV2, the J gene TRBJ2-7; TRBD1 might be the D (6 bases). CDR1 SNHLY and CDR2 FYNNEI come from the germline V gene. V lost 3 bases to trimming and J lost 4 bases, with 13 bases between them. The CDR3 totals 14 residues. CDR3 protein: CASSELGAVYEQYF. CDR3 nucleotides: TGTGCCAGCAGTGAGTTGGGGGCGGTTTACGAGCAGTACTTC.

The V gene is TRBV28, the J gene TRBJ1-5, with D possibly matching TRBD1 (6 bases). Germline CDR1 and CDR2: MDHEN and SYDVKM. Trimming took off 7 bases at V and 2 bases at J, with 15 bases between the two ends. The CDR3 contains 15 residues. Written as DNA, the CDR3 is TGTGCCAGCACCGCAATACAGGGACGCAATCAGCCCCAGCATTTT. Translating it yields CASTAIQGRNQPQHF. Full variable domain (outside the CDR3, taken from reference TRBV28 and TRBJ1-5): DVKVTQSSRYLVKRTGEKVFLECVQDMDHENMFWYRQDPGLGLRLIYFSYDVKMKEKGDIPEGYSVSREKKERFSLILESASTNQTSMYLCASTAIQGRNQPQHFGDGTRLSIL.

This clone showed up just once. The J gene is TRBJ2-7, the V gene TRBV5-6, with D possibly matching TRBD2 (6 bases). The CDR3 extends over 12 amino acids. Germline-derived CDR1 and CDR2 are SGHDT and YYEEEE. The V end was cut by 0 bases, the J end by 6 bases, with 7 bases between. The CDR3: CASSLVGLEQYF. The CDR3 DNA reads as TGTGCCAGCAGCTTGGTGGGACTCGAGCAGTACTTC.

The chain has TRBV6-8 and TRBJ1-4; D is uncertain. This CDR3 is built from 12 residues. CDR1 is MNHGY and CDR2 is SAAAGT in the germline V gene. The V end was cut by 8 bases, the J end by 8 bases, with 12 bases between. The CDR3 DNA sequence: TGTGCCAGCCTTTTCGGAGACGAAAAACTGTTTTTT. Encoded protein: CASLFGDEKLFF.

The chain links TRBV6-5 to TRBJ2-1; no definite D call. CDR3 length: 16 amino acids. V was pared by 2 bases and J by 0 bases, with 11 bases between. Germline CDR1 MNHEY, CDR2 SVGAGI. The CDR3 DNA follows: TGTGCCAGCAGTTACGGTCGGCGGCTCTCCTACAATGAGCAGTTCTTC. Residues: CASSYGRRLSYNEQFF.

V usage is TRBV5-6 and J usage is TRBJ2-6; 7 bases map to TRBD2. CDR1 and CDR2 (germline): SGHDT, YYEEEE. V lost 0 bases and J lost 0; bases outside the gene matches: 6. The CDR3 runs 18 residues. In DNA form, the CDR3 reads TGTGCCAGCAGCTTGGTCGACGGGAGGACCTCTGGGGCCAACGTCCTGACTTTC. Its protein is CASSLVDGRTSGANVLTF.

This chain connects TRBV7-6 to TRBJ2-7; D not certain. V lost 3 bases and J 1 base, leaving 13 bases between the germline ends. CDR1 is SGHVS, CDR2 FNYEAQ, per germline. This CDR3 has 15 residues. The CDR3 DNA reads TGTGCCAGCAGCTTTATTGGAGACGGATCCTACGAGCAGTACTTC. The encoded protein is CASSFIGDGSYEQYF. Based on the CDR3 plus reference TRBV7-6 and TRBJ2-7, the full variable domain is GAGVSQSPRYKVTKRGQDVALRCDPISGHVSLYWYRQALGQGPEFLTYFNYEAQQDKSGLPNDRFSAERPEGSISTLTIQRTEQRDSAMYRCASSFIGDGSYEQYFGPGTRLTVT.

Only a few counts were recorded for this clone. The chain couples TRBV19 to TRBJ1-5, with a tentative D call TRBD1 (6 bases). Germline V CDR1 and CDR2: LNHDA, SQIVND (reference sequence). The CDR3 has 11 amino acids. Trimming left V 4 bases short and J 9 bases short, with 7 bases between. The DNA of the CDR3 is TGTGCCAGTAGTACACAGGGGCCCCAGCATTTT. It yields the protein CASSTQGPQHF.

CDR3 loop: CSVGGRNYNEQFF. Here the CDR3 DNA reads TGCAGCGTTGGAGGGAGGAACTACAATGAGCAGTTCTTC. V gene TRBV29-1 combines with J gene TRBJ2-1, with a possible D match to TRBD2 (6 bases). The V gene lost 4 bases and the J gene lost 3 bases, with 10 bases spanning the gap. The V gene's germline CDR1 is SQVTM and CDR2 ANQGSEA. The CDR3 loop spans 13 amino acids.